A selection of T cell receptor beta chains follows, all from one sample in a study of T cell changes during pregnancy in multiple sclerosis. The protocol was immunoSEQ multiplex PCR, while the TCRdb copy is restricted to in-frame clones and leaves out a portion. The table has 60,000 to 75,000 clones, roughly nine tenths seen once; the top ten hold roughly 1.6%. Source: peripheral blood, taken after pregnancy. The receptors were gathered from a female donor with multiple sclerosis, enrolled in a pregnancy study. Each CDR3 is given with its conserved first and last residue. A D gene is named only where the DNA matches it firmly. Where a row states a size, it is once, few, many or the class of an expanded clone; other rows omit it.

>TRBJ2-7|.|.|TRBV5-1
TGCGCCAGCAGCTTGAGCGGTCCCGGGGAGCAGTACTTC
CASSLSGPGEQYF
>TRBJ1-2|.|.|TRBV6-6
TGTGCCAGCAGTTACCCCGAGGGGGTCGATGGCTACACCTTC
CASSYPEGVDGYTF
>TRBJ2-3|.|.|TRBV11-2
TGTGCCAGCGGGGTGACACGGGGGGCGAATACGCAGTATTTT
CASGVTRGANTQYF
>TRBJ2-1|TRBD2|.|TRBV5-1
TGCGCCAGCAGCTCCGGGACTAGCGGGACCTATGAGCAGTTCTTC
CASSSGTSGTYEQFF
>TRBJ2-5|.|.|TRBV27
TGTGCCAGCAGTTTATCAGGGTTCAGGGGGACCCAGTACTTC
CASSLSGFRGTQYF
>TRBJ2-1|.|.|TRBV4-2
TGTGCCAGCAGCCAAGAAGAGGGGACTTCCAATGAGCAGTTCTTC
CASSQEEGTSNEQFF
>TRBJ1-2|.|once|TRBV4-3
TGCGCCAGCAGCCATACCGGGACACCGTATGGCTACACCTTC
CASSHTGTPYGYTF
>TRBJ2-7|.|.|TRBV29-1
TGCAGCGCTATTTTGGGGGGGGCTTCCTACGAGCAGTACTTC
CSAILGGASYEQYF
>TRBJ2-2|TRBD1|.|TRBV27
TGTGCCAGCACCCCTTGGACAGGGCGTTCGAACACCGGGGAGCTGTTTTTT
CASTPWTGRSNTGELFF
>TRBJ1-5|.|.|TRBV6-5
TGTGCCAGCAGTTACTCTGGGGGGAATCAGCCCCAGCATTTT
CASSYSGGNQPQHF
>TRBJ1-2|.|.|TRBV7-9
TGTGCCAGCAGGGGGGCAGGGGATTTCTATGGCTACACCTTC
CASRGAGDFYGYTF
>TRBJ1-2|.|.|TRBV7-2
TGTGCCAGCAGCTTCGTAGGCAGGGAGGTCTATGGCTACACCTTC
CASSFVGREVYGYTF
>TRBJ1-1|.|.|TRBV6-5
TGTGCCAGCAGTCCGGGGAACACTGAAGCTTTCTTT
CASSPGNTEAFF
>TRBJ2-1|.|.|TRBV6-1
TGTGCCAGCCGACGAAAGGAACAGGGCGATGAGCAGTTCTTC
CASRRKEQGDEQFF
>TRBJ2-7|.|.|TRBV6-6
TGTGCCAGCAGTTACTCGATCACGGGGGAGGTAGACGAGCAGTACTTC
CASSYSITGEVDEQYF
>TRBJ2-7|TRBD2|.|TRBV18
TGTGCCAGCTCACCACGGACTAGCGGGTACGAGCAGTACTTC
CASSPRTSGYEQYF
>TRBJ1-1|TRBD1|.|TRBV28
TGTGCCAGCAGCTCGGGACAGGGGGAATCTGAAGCTTTCTTT
CASSSGQGESEAFF
>TRBJ2-5|TRBD1|.|TRBV2
TGTGCCAGCAGTCGGACAGGGGAAGAGACCCAGTACTTC
CASSRTGEETQYF
>TRBJ2-5|.|.|TRBV5-4
TGTGCCAGCAGCTTGGGCAGGGGTAACCAAGAGACCCAGTACTTC
CASSLGRGNQETQYF
>TRBJ2-2|.|.|TRBV11-2
TGTGCCAGCAGCCGTCAGGGGAGCACCGGGGAGCTGTTTTTT
CASSRQGSTGELFF